This record concerns one T cell receptor beta chain sequence. The sample comes from a study of blood T cells in healthy people across ages. The authors extracted at least 5 micrograms of total RNA per sample. PCR was performed a second time for about 7 to 12 cycles using a sample-barcoded 5' primer and a J-beta primer mix. TCRdb called the 5' RACE reads again in MiXCR, with one record for every CDR3 protein. In the table there are around 870,000 distinct CDR3 sequences, 29% of which are singletons. Germline CDR1 and CDR2: LNHDA and SQIVND (reference sequence). Losses at the gene ends were 4 bases for V and 1 base for J; bases not matched to a gene: 8. This CDR3 contains 16 residues.

The chain uses TRBV19 and TRBJ2-3; TRBD2 matches at 7 bases. The sample comprised blood. This receptor was obtained from an elderly woman in good health. The CDR3 is CASSRGGGVGTDTQYF. DNA of the CDR3: TGTGCCAGTAGTAGGGGGGGAGGGGTAGGCACAGATACGCAGTATTTT.